Given below is one T cell receptor (beta chain) in context. This clone was seen a handful of times. Its antigen target is currently unknown. No much larger clonotype is one base removed from it; base qualities were not supplied. The label giving this sample's treatment or condition can be read as: 15 to 20 received Ad26.COV2.S at low or high dose, single or two shots; about 5 received placebo; per-sample allocation not given. Repertoires of vaccine and placebo recipients were sequenced from samples collected on day 63 after the first injection. In Cohort 1b, around 25 adults aged 18-55 years were enrolled at a single site in Boston, USA, between 29 July and 7 August 2020. As a vaccine, Ad26.COV2.S was a replication-incompetent adenovirus type 26 vector that expressed a prefusion-stabilized SARS-CoV-2 spike protein derived from the original Wuhan strain. This record comes from a study of Ad26.COV2.S vaccination and SARS-CoV-2 variants (dated by TCRdb to the early 2020s). Broadly, across the study: Donors in the vaccine arm were drawn from COV1001, a phase I-IIa trial of Ad26.COV2.S in healthy adults that was multicentre, randomized, double-blind and placebo-controlled. Ad26.COV2.S was given intramuscularly at 5x10^10 or 1x10^11 viral particles, as a single shot or as two shots 56 days apart. TCRbeta repertoire sequencing was used to assess the specificity and breadth of SARS-CoV-2-reactive T cell receptors after Ad26.COV2.S vaccination. The TCR-sequenced set comprised about 30 samples: about 19 Ad26.COV2.S vaccine recipients, 5 placebo recipients and 8 SARS-CoV-2 convalescent individuals. Participants in the trial were split at random into five groups of five each, receiving low-dose or high-dose Ad26.COV2.S once or twice, or else placebo on both occasions. Investigators did not know the trial group allocation while performing experiments and assessing outcomes. Overall study results and their limits: Vaccine and placebo recipients had similar non-spike TCR breadth, a finding consistent with the vaccine containing only spike. Higher spike-specific TCR breadth was observed in Ad26.COV2.S recipients than in placebo recipients (P = 0.0014). According to the authors, total T cell responses may have been underestimated by the TCR breadth and depth analyses. Substantial breadth of spike-specific CD8+ and CD4+ T cell responses was reported after vaccination. Comparing responses between vaccine doses or regimens was not something the study was powered to do.

TCRbeta CDR3 regions were sequenced with the immunoSEQ Assay. After extraction, genomic DNA underwent amplification by bias-controlled multiplex PCR, followed by high-throughput sequencing. The authors processed their data as follows. To quantify the absolute abundance of every unique TCRbeta CDR3 region, sequences were collapsed and filtered. T cell fraction was estimated by normalizing TCRbeta template counts to usable DNA, which was measured by amplifying reference genes present in all nucleated cells. Repertoire TCRs were annotated as SARS-CoV-2-specific by exact matching of V gene, CDR3 amino acid sequence and J gene to a known reactive TCR set. The reference SARS-CoV-2 TCR set came from MIRA and was filtered for enrichment in COVID-19-positive ImmuneCODE repertoires, removing public or cross-reactive TCRs. Drawing on the MIRA antigens, annotated TCRs were analysed further at the level of specific ORF or position within ORF. Breadth was defined as the number of annotated unique rearrangements divided by the total number of unique productive rearrangements, and depth was defined as the summed frequency of the annotated unique rearrangements. Two-sided Wilcoxon rank-sum tests were applied when comparing TCR breadth between groups. Held by TCRdb, this immuneACCESS table contains in-frame sequences only and omits some clones. Under half of the omission traces to an unresolved V gene where checked; the cause of the rest is unknown. The V and J calls and clone size come from that table; D and trimming were worked out from the DNA. In this sample the table shows some 370,000 clones, approximately 83% of which occur a single time. Approximately 7% of the sample rests with the top ten.

The junction shows trimming of 3 bases on V and 2 bases on J, plus 13 bases between the germline ends. Counted from cysteine to phenylalanine, this CDR3 has 15 amino acids. Here the CDR3 DNA is all that survives: 45 bases in frame from base 1. The CDR1 and CDR2 encoded by the germline V gene are KGHSH and LQKENI. The V and J genes are TRBV18 and TRBJ1-1; the D gene is perhaps TRBD1, on 6 matching bases. The sample consisted of peripheral blood, taken in a trial of Ad26.COV2.S vaccine versus placebo. This sequence originates from a person between 18 and 65 years old who received the Ad26.COV2.S COVID-19 vaccine or a placebo. The DNA is as follows: TGTGCCAGCTCACCCCGGACAGAGCTTAACACTGAAGCTTTCTTT. It translates to CASSPRTELNTEAFF.